The 12 T cell receptor beta chains below all came from one sample that was sequenced in a study of cytomegalovirus exposure and HLA in healthy donors. Vbeta (60) and Jbeta (13) primers were used in the PCR. Using immunoSEQ multiplex PCR, the repertoire was profiled, and TCRdb retains in-frame clones only, with some absent. The data hold 150,000 to 200,000 clones, with about four fifths observed a single time. Sequencing was performed on PBMCs. The receptors come from a woman in her late teens or twenties in good health and CMV-seropositive.

V is TRBV9 and J is TRBJ2-2, with 7 bases lining up with TRBD1. Germline V gives CDR1 SGDLS, CDR2 YYNGEE. CDR3 length: 16 residues. V shed 2 bases and J 7 bases; nucleotides not matched to a gene: 11. For the CDR3, the DNA is TGTGCCAGCAGCGTCAAACAGGGGATGATCATCGGGGAGCTGTTTTTT. It encodes CASSVKQGMIIGELFF.

V is TRBV25-1 and J is TRBJ1-2; 9 nucleotides align to TRBD1. The CDR3 length is 16 residues. CDR1 and CDR2 from the germline V gene are MGHDK and SYGVNS. The V segment lost 5 bases and the J segment 8 bases; nucleotides outside the gene matches: 15. The CDR3 DNA follows: TGTGCCAGCAGTTCACCGCGTACAGGGGGCGTCGGGGGCTACACCTTC. It translates to CASSSPRTGGVGGYTF.

The chain has TRBV10-3 and TRBJ1-6; D is uncertain. The V gene lost 9 bases and the J gene lost 7 bases, with 13 bases spanning the gap. The CDR3 spans 13 residues. Germline V lookup: CDR1 ENHRY, CDR2 SYGVKD. CDR3 protein: CAMTGTQNSPLHF. Written as DNA, the CDR3 is TGTGCCATGACGGGAACCCAAAATTCACCCCTCCACTTT.

The rearrangement joins TRBV9 to TRBJ1-3; D gene uncertain. CDR3 length: 15 residues. The V end was cut by 0 bases, the J end by 3 bases, with 10 bases between. CDR1 is SGDLS, CDR2 YYNGEE, per germline. DNA of the CDR3: TGTGCCAGCAGCGTAGTCGAGGGAGGTGGAAACACCATATATTTT. Translating it yields CASSVVEGGGNTIYF.

The chain uses TRBV19 and TRBJ2-2, with 7 positions matching TRBD1. The trim removed 8 bases at V and 4 bases at J, leaving 4 bases unmatched. Germline V lookup: CDR1 LNHDA, CDR2 SQIVND (reference sequence). The CDR3 totals 13 residues. CDR3 loop: CASGQAVTGELFF. The CDR3 DNA follows: TGTGCCAGTGGACAGGCGGTCACCGGGGAGCTGTTTTTT.

The rearrangement links TRBV27 to TRBJ1-1; a possible D gene is TRBD1 (5 bases). Germline loops: CDR1 MNHEY, CDR2 SMNVEV (reference sequence). V was trimmed by 5 bases and J by 1 base, leaving 17 bases between them. CDR3 size: 16 residues. The CDR3 reads CASSREPGGWNTEAFF. CDR3 nucleotide sequence: TGTGCCAGCAGTCGCGAGCCCGGGGGTTGGAACACTGAAGCTTTCTTT.

The chain links TRBV5-1 to TRBJ2-7; 12 bases are shared with TRBD1. J gave up 0 bases and V 2 bases, and 12 bases lay outside the gene matches. The germline V gene has CDR1 SGHRS and CDR2 YFSETQ. This CDR3 is 19 amino acids long. CDR3 in amino acids: CASSFRDRGRWRSSYEQYF. In DNA form, the CDR3 reads TGCGCCAGCAGCTTCCGGGACAGGGGGCGATGGCGGAGCTCCTACGAGCAGTACTTC.

V usage is TRBV7-2 and J usage is TRBJ2-5; D possibly corresponds to TRBD2 (7 bases). V was shortened by 5 bases and J by 1 base, with 14 bases between the two germline ends. The CDR3 is 15 amino acids. The germline gives CDR1 SGHTA, CDR2 FQGNSA. CDR3 bases: TGTGCCAGCAGCGAGGGGGGGAGGATCCAAGAGACCCAGTACTTC. Encoded protein: CASSEGGRIQETQYF.

V is TRBV4-1 and J is TRBJ2-7; 8 bases line up with TRBD2. V was clipped by 0 bases and J by 3 bases; unmatched bases: 16. CDR1 and CDR2 (germline): MGHRA, YSYEKL. The CDR3 loop spans 19 amino acids. The CDR3 coding sequence is TGCGCCAGCAGCCAAGAAGTTCCGGGTCCGAGCGGGGGCATCTACGAGCAGTACTTC. Amino acids: CASSQEVPGPSGGIYEQYF.

V gene TRBV18 combines with J gene TRBJ1-2; 8 bases agree with TRBD1. Germline V CDR1 and CDR2: KGHSH, LQKENI. This CDR3 region has 16 residues. Trimming removed 2 bases from V and 4 bases from J; junction bases left unmatched: 9. DNA for the CDR3: TGTGCCAGCTCACCATGGACAGGGAATGCTGTCTATGGCTACACCTTC. Translation: CASSPWTGNAVYGYTF.

The V call is TRBV11-3, the J call TRBJ1-5; a possible D gene is TRBD1 (6 bases). The CDR3 runs 20 residues. Germline CDR1 and CDR2: SGHNT and YENEEA. The V end lost 4 bases, the J end lost 0 bases, and 25 bases lay between the germline ends. CDR3 residues: CASSWVLPYRVTSSNQPQHF. CDR3 DNA sequence: TGTGCCAGCAGCTGGGTCCTCCCCTACAGGGTTACGTCTAGCAATCAGCCCCAGCATTTT.

This clone was picked up one time. The chain employs TRBV6-5 and TRBJ2-5; tentative D call: TRBD1 (5 bases). The J call could be wrong; TRBJ2-7 is a better fit for the DNA end. From germline, CDR1 is MNHEY and CDR2 SVGAGI. CDR3 length: 14 residues. The CDR3 spells CASSYIDRAYEQYF. The CDR3 DNA reads as TGTGCCAGCAGTTACATCGACAGAGCCTACGAGCAGTACTTC.